Sequencing of this T cell receptor (beta chain) was carried out in a study of ipilimumab plus nivolumab after autologous stem cell transplantation. The table came from immunoSEQ multiplex PCR; TCRdb's copy has only in-frame clones and leaves some out. The sample has around 20,000 clones, over 65% seen once. The V segment lost 2 bases and the J segment 6 bases; nucleotides outside the gene matches: 6. CDR3 size: 15 residues. The germline V gene has CDR1 LGHNA and CDR2 YNFKEQ. Through week 26, nivolumab 3 mg/kg IV was given weeks 1, 4, 7, 10, then biweekly. This clone was recorded only once. Sequencing was performed on PBMCs, taken in a trial of ipilimumab plus nivolumab as post-transplant consolidation. This clonotype was sampled from a male donor with diffuse large B-cell lymphoma. V gene TRBV4-2 combines with J gene TRBJ1-4, with TRBD1 identical over 7 bases. CDR3 in amino acids: CASSQSTGSYEKLFF. The DNA for the CDR3 is TGTGCCAGCAGCCAATCGACAGGGTCATATGAAAAACTGTTTTTT.